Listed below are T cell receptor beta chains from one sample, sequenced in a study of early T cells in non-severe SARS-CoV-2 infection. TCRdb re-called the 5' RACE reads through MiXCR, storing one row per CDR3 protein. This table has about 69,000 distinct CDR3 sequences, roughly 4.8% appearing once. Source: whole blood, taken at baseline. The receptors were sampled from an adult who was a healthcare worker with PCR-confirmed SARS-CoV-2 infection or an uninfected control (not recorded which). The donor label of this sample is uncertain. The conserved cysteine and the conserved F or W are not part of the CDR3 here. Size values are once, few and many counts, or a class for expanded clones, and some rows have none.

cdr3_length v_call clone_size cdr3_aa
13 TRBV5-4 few ASSLVGTNTGELF
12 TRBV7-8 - ASSLGQMNQPQH
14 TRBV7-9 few ASSFPLGTGEETQY
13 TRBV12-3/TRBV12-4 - ASSPSRLAKNIQY
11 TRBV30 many ALSRSSNTEAF
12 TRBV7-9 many ASSFGGPADTQY
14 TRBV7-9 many ASSPNWASGHNEQF
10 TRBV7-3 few ASSLRGNEQF
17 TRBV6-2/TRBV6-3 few ASSYEEGGLPSGANVLT
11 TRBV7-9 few ASSQDSDSPLH